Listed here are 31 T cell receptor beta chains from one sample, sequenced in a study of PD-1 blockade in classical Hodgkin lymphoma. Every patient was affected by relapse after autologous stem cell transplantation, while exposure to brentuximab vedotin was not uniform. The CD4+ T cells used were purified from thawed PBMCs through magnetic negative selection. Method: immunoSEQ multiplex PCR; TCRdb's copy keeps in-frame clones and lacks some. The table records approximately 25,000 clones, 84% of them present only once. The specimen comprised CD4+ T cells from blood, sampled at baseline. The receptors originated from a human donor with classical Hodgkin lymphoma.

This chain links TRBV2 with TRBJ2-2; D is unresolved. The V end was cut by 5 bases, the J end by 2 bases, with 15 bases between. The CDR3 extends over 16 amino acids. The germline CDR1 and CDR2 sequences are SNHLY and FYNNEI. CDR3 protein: CASSIRALTNTGELFF. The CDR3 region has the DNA TGTGCCAGCAGTATAAGGGCACTAACCAACACCGGGGAGCTGTTTTTT.

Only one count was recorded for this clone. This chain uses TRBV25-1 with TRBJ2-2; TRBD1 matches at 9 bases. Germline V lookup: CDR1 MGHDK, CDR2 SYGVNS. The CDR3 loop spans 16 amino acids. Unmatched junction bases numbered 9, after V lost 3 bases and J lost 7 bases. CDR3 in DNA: TGTGCCAGCAGTGACCCGACAGGGGGAATTGTCGGGGAGCTGTTTTTT. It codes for CASSDPTGGIVGELFF.

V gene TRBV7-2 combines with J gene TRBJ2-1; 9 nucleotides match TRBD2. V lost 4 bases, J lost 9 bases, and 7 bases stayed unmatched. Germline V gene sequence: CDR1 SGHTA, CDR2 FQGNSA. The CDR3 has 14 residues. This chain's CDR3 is CASSSAGGAVEQFF. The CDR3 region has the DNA TGTGCCAGCAGCTCTGCGGGAGGGGCGGTTGAGCAGTTCTTC.

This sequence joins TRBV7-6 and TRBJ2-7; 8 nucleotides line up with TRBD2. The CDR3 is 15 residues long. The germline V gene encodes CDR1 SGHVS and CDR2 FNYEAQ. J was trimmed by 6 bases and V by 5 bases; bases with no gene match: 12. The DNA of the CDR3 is TGTGCCAGCAGCGTCGACGGGGGGGCCGGCGGCGAGCAGTACTTC. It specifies CASSVDGGAGGEQYF.

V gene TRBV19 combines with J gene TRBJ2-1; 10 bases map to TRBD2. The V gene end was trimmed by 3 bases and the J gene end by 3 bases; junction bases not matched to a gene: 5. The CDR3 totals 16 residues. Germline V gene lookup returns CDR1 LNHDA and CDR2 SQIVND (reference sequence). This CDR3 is CASSILLAGNYNEQFF. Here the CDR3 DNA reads TGTGCCAGTAGTATCCTACTAGCGGGGAACTACAATGAGCAGTTCTTC. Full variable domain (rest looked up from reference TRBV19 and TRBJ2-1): DGGITQSPKYLFRKEGQNVTLSCEQNLNHDAMYWYRQDPGQGLRLIYYSQIVNDFQKGDIAEGYSVSREKKESFPLTVTSAQKNPTAFYLCASSILLAGNYNEQFFGPGTRLTVL.

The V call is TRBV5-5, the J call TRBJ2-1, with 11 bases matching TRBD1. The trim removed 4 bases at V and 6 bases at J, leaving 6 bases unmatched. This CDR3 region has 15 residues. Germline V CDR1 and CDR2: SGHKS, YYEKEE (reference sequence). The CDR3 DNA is TGTGCCAGCAGCGGCGGACAGGGGGCGTTCAATGAGCAGTTCTTC. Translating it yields CASSGGQGAFNEQFF.

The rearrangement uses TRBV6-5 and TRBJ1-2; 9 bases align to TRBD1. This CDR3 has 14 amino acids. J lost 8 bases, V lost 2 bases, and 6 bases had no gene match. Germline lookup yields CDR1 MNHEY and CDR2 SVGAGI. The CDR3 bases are TGTGCCAGCAGTTACACCGGGACAGGGAAAGGCTACACCTTC. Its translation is CASSYTGTGKGYTF.

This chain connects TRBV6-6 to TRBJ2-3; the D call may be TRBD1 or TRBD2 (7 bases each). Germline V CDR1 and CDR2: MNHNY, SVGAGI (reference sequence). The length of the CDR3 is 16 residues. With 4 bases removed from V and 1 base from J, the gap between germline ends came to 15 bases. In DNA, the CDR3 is TGTGCCAGCAGTTCCCCGACAGGGAGGGGCACAGATACGCAGTATTTT. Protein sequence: CASSSPTGRGTDTQYF.

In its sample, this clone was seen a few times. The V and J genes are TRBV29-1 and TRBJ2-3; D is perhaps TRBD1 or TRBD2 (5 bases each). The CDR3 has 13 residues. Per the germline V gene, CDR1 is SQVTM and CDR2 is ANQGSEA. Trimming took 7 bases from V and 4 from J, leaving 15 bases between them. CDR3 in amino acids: CSARGDSSDTQYF. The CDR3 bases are TGCAGCGCGAGGGGTGATTCCTCAGATACGCAGTATTTT.

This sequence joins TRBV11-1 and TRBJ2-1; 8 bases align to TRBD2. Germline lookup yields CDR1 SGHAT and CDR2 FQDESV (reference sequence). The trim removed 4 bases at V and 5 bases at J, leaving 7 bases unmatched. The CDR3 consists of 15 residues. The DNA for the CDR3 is TGTGCCAGCAGCTACAGCGGGGGCGAAAACAATGAGCAGTTCTTC. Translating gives CASSYSGGENNEQFF.

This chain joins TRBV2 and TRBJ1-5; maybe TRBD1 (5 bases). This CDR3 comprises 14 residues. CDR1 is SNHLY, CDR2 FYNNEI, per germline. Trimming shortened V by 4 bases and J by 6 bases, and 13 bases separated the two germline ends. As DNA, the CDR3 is TGTGCCAGCAGTGCGGGTGGGGGGGGTCAGCCCCAGCATTTT. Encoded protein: CASSAGGGGQPQHF. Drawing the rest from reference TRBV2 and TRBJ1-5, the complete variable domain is EPEVTQTPSHQVTQMGQEVILRCVPISNHLYFYWYRQILGQKVEFLVSFYNNEISEKSEIFDDQFSVERPDGSNFTLKIRSTKLEDSAMYFCASSAGGGGQPQHFGDGTRLSIL.

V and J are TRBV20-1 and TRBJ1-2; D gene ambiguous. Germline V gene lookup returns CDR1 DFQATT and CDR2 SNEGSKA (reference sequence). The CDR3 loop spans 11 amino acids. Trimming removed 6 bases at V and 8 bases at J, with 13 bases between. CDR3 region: CSAPRLTGYTF. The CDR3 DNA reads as TGCAGTGCACCGAGGTTGACAGGCTACACCTTC.

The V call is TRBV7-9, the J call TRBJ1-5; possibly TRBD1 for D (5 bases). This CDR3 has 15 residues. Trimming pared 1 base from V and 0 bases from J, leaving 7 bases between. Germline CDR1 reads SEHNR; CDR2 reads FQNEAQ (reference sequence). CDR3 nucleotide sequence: TGTGCCAGCAGCTTAGGGGGGTATAGCAATCAGCCCCAGCATTTT. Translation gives CASSLGGYSNQPQHF.

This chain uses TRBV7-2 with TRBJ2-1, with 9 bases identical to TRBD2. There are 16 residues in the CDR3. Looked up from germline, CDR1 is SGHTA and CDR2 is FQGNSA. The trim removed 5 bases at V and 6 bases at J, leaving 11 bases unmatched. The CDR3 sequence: CASSPLGTSWGNEQFF. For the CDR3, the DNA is TGTGCCAGCAGCCCACTCGGGACTAGCTGGGGCAATGAGCAGTTCTTC.

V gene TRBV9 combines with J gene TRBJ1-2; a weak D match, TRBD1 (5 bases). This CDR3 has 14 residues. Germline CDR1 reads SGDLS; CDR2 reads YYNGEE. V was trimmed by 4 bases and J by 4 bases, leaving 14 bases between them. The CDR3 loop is CASSPSTAPYGYTF. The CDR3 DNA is TGTGCCAGCAGCCCCTCGACAGCTCCCTATGGCTACACCTTC. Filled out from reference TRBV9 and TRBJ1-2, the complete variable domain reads DSGVTQTPKHLITATGQRVTLRCSPRSGDLSVYWYQQSLDQGLQFLIQYYNGEERAKGNILERFSAQQFPDLHSELNLSSLELGDSALYFCASSPSTAPYGYTFGSGTRLTVV.

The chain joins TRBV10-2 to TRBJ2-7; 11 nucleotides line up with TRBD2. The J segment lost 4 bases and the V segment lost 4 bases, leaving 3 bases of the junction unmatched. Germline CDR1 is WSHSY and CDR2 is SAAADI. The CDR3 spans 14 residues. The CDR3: CASSGTSGGYEQYF. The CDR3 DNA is TGCGCCAGCAGTGGAACTAGCGGGGGTTACGAGCAGTACTTC.

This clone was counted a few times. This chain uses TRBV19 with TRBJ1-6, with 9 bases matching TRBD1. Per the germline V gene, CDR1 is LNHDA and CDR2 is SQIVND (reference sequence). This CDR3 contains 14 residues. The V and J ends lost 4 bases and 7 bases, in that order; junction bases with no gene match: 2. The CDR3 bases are TGTGCCAGTAGTAAAGGACAGGGGAATTCACCCCTCCACTTT. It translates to CASSKGQGNSPLHF.

CDR3 residues: CASSTGTGGQKLFF. The CDR3 DNA reads TGTGCCAGTAGTACCGGGACTGGAGGGCAAAAACTGTTTTTT. This chain uses TRBV19 with TRBJ1-4; possible D gene TRBD1, 5 bases. This CDR3 has 14 amino acids. V lost 4 bases to trimming and J lost 9 bases, with 15 bases between them. From germline, CDR1 is LNHDA and CDR2 SQIVND (reference sequence). Filled out from reference TRBV19 and TRBJ1-4, the complete variable domain reads DGGITQSPKYLFRKEGQNVTLSCEQNLNHDAMYWYRQDPGQGLRLIYYSQIVNDFQKGDIAEGYSVSREKKESFPLTVTSAQKNPTAFYLCASSTGTGGQKLFFGSGTQLSVL.

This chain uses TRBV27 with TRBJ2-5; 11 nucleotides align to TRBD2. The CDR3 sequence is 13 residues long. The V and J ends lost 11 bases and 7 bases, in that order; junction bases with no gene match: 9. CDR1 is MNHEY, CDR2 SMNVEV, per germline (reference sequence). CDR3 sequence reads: CASGTSGRGTQYF. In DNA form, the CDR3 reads TGTGCCTCCGGGACTAGCGGCCGAGGGACCCAGTACTTC.

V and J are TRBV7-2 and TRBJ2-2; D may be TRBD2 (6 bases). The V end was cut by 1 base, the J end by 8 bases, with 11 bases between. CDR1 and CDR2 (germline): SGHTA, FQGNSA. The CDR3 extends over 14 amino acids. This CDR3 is CASSLVGGVGELFF. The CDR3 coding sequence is TGTGCCAGCAGCTTAGTCGGGGGAGTGGGGGAGCTGTTTTTT.

This CDR3 reads CASSLHPPSGGNTGELFF. The DNA of the CDR3 is TGCGCCAGCAGCTTGCACCCCCCTAGCGGGGGGAACACCGGGGAGCTGTTTTTT. The chain couples TRBV5-1 to TRBJ2-2; 10 bases are shared with TRBD2. The CDR3 has 18 residues. V shed 1 base and J 1 base; nucleotides not matched to a gene: 7. From germline, CDR1 is SGHRS and CDR2 YFSETQ.

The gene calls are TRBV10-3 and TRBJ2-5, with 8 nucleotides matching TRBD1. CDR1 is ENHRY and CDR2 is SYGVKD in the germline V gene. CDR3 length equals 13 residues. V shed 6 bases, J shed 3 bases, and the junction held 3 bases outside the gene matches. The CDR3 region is CAIRTGGEETQYF. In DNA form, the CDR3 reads TGTGCCATCAGAACAGGGGGTGAAGAGACCCAGTACTTC.

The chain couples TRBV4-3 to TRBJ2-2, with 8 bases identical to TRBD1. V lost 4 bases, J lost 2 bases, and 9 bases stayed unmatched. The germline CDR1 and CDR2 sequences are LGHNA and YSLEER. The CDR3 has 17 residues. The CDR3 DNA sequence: TGCGCCAGCAGCCCCCCAGGGGGCAGAACCAACACCGGGGAGCTGTTTTTT. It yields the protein CASSPPGGRTNTGELFF.

The CDR3 reads CASSLRVAEIPYEQYF. CDR3 in DNA: TGTGCCAGCAGCTTAAGGGTAGCGGAGATCCCTTACGAGCAGTACTTC. This chain uses TRBV7-2 with TRBJ2-7; weak D call: TRBD2 (6 bases). The CDR3 is 16 residues long. Trimming pared 2 bases from V and 4 bases from J, leaving 18 bases between. Germline V CDR1 and CDR2: SGHTA, FQGNSA.

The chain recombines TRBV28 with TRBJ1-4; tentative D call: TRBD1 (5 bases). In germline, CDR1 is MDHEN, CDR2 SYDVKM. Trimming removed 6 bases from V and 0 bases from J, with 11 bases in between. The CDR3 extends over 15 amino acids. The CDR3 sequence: CASRNTGATNEKLFF. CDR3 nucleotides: TGTGCCAGCAGAAATACAGGAGCAACTAATGAAAAACTGTTTTTT.

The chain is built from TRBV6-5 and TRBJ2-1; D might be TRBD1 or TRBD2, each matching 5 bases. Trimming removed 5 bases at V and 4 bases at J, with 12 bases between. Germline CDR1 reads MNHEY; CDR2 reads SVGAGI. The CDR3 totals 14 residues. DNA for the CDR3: TGTGCCAGCAGTAGACTGGGGGAGTACAATGAGCAGTTCTTC. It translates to CASSRLGEYNEQFF.

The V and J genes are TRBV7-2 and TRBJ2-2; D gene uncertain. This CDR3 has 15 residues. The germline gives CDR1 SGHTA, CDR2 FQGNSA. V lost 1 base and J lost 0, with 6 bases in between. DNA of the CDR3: TGTGCCAGCAGCTTAGACAGATCGAACACCGGGGAGCTGTTTTTT. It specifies CASSLDRSNTGELFF.

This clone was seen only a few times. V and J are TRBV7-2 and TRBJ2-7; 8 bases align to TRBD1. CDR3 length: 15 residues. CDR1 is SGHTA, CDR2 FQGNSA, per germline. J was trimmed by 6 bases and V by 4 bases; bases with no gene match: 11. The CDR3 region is CASSSQGAAVSEQYF. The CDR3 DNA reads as TGTGCCAGCAGCTCCCAGGGGGCCGCGGTATCCGAGCAGTACTTC.

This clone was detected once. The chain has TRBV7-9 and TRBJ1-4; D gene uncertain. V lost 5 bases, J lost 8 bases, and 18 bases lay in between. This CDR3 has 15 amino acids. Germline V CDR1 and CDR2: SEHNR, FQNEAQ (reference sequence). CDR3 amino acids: CASSVPGVITEKLFF. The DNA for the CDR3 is TGTGCCAGCAGCGTACCGGGCGTGATAACCGAAAAACTGTTTTTT.

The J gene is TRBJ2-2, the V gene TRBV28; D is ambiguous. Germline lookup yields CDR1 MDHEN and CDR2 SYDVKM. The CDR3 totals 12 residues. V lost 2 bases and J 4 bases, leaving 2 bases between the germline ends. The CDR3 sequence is CASSLTTGELFF. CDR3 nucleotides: TGTGCCAGCAGTTTAACCACCGGGGAGCTGTTTTTT. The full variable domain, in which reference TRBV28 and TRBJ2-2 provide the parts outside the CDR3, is DVKVTQSSRYLVKRTGEKVFLECVQDMDHENMFWYRQDPGLGLRLIYFSYDVKMKEKGDIPEGYSVSREKKERFSLILESASTNQTSMYLCASSLTTGELFFGEGSRLTVL.

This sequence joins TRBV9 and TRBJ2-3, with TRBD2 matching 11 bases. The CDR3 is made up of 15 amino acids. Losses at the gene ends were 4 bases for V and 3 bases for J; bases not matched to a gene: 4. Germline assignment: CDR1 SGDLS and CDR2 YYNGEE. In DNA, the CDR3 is TGTGCCAGCAGCCTTCGGACTAGCGGGACAGATACGCAGTATTTT. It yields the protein CASSLRTSGTDTQYF. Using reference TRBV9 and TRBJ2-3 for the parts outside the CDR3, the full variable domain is DSGVTQTPKHLITATGQRVTLRCSPRSGDLSVYWYQQSLDQGLQFLIQYYNGEERAKGNILERFSAQQFPDLHSELNLSSLELGDSALYFCASSLRTSGTDTQYFGPGTRLTVL.